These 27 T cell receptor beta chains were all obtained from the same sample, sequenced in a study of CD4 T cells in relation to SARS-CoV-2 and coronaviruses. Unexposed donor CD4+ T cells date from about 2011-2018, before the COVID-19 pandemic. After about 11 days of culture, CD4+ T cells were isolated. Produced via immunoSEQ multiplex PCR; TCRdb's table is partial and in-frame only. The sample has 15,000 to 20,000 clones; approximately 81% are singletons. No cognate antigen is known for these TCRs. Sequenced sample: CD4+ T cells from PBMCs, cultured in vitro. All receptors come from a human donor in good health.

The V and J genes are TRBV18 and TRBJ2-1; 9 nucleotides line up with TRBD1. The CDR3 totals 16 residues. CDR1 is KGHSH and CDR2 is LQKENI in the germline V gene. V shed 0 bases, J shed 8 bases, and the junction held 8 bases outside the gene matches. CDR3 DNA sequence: TGTGCCAGCTCACCACCGGTGGGACAGGGTATGGATGAGCAGTTCTTC. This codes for CASSPPVGQGMDEQFF.

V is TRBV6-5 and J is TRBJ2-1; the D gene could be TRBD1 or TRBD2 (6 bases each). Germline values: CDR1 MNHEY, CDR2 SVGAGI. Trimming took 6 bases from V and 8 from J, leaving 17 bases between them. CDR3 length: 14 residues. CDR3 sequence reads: CASSPGGTPHEQFF. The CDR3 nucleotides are TGTGCCAGCAGCCCCGGGGGCACCCCGCATGAGCAGTTCTTC.

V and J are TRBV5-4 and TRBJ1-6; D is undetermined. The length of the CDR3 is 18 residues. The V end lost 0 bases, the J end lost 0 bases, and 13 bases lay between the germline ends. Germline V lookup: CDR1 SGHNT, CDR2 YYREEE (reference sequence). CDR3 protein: CASSLAVSPSSYNSPLHF. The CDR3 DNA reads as TGTGCCAGCAGCTTGGCCGTCAGCCCAAGCTCCTATAATTCACCCCTCCACTTT.

The CDR3 protein is CASSPQPGSINQPQHF. The CDR3 DNA is TGTGCCAGCAGCCCGCAGCCGGGTTCGATAAATCAGCCCCAGCATTTT. This chain uses TRBV6-4 with TRBJ1-5; no reliable D call. Trimming cost V 6 bases and J 4 bases, with 19 bases left between them. The CDR3 length is 16 residues. Germline V gene sequence: CDR1 MRHNA, CDR2 SNTAGT.

As DNA, the CDR3 is TGTGCCAGCGTGGGACAGCGGAGAACTGAAGCTTTCTTT. This translates into CASVGQRRTEAFF. The gene calls are TRBV2 and TRBJ1-1; 7 positions agree with TRBD1. The CDR3 has 13 amino acids. In germline, CDR1 is SNHLY, CDR2 FYNNEI. V lost 8 bases, J lost 5 bases, and 8 bases stayed unmatched.

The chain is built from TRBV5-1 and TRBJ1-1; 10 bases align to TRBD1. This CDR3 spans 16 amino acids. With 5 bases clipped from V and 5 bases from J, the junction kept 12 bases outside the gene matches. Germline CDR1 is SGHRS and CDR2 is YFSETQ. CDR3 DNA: TGCGCCAGCAGTTCTCAGACAGGGGGCCTTAGGACTGAAGCTTTCTTT. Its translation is CASSSQTGGLRTEAFF.

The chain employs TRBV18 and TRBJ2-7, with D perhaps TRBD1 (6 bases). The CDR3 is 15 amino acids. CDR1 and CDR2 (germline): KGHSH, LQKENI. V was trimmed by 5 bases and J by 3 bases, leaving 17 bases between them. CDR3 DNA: TGTGCCAGCTCATTCTACTCATCAGGGGACTACGAGCAGTACTTC. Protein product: CASSFYSSGDYEQYF.

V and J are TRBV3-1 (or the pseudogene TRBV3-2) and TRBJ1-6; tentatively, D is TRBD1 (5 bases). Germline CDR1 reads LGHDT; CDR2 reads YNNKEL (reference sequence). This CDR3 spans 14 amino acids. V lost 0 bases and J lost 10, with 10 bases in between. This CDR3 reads CASSQDRVGSPLHF. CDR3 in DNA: TGTGCCAGCAGCCAAGACAGGGTTGGATCACCCCTCCACTTT.

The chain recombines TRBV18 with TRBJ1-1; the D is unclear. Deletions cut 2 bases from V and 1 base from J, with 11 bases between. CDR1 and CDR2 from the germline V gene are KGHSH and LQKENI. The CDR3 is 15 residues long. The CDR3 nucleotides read TGTGCCAGCTCACCAGCGAGAGGGTCGAACACTGAAGCTTTCTTT. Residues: CASSPARGSNTEAFF.

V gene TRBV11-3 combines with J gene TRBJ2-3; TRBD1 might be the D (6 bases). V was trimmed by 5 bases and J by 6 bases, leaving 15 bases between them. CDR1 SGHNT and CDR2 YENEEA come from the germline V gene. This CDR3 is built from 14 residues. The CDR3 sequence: CASSLSAGVDTQYF. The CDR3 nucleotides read TGTGCCAGCAGCCTTAGCGCAGGGGTGGATACGCAGTATTTT.

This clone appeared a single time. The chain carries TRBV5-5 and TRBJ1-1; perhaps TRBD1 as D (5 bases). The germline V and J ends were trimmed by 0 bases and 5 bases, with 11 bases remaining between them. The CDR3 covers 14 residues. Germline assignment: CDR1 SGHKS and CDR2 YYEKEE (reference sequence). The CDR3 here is CASSLAGYGTEAFF. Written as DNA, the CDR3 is TGTGCCAGCAGCTTGGCAGGGTATGGGACTGAAGCTTTCTTT.

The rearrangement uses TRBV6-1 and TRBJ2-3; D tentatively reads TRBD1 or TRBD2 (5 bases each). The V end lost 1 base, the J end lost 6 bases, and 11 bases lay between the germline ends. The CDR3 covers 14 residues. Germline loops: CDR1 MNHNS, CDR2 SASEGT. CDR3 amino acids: CASSEGAGTDTQYF. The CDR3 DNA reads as TGTGCCAGCAGTGAAGGGGCAGGGACGGATACGCAGTATTTT.

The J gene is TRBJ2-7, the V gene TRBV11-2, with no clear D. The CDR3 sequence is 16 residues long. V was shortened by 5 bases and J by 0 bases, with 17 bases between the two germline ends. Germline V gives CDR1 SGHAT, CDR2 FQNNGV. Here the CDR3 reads CASSPWTLLASYEQYF. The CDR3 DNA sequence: TGTGCCAGCAGCCCCTGGACCCTGTTGGCCTCCTACGAGCAGTACTTC.

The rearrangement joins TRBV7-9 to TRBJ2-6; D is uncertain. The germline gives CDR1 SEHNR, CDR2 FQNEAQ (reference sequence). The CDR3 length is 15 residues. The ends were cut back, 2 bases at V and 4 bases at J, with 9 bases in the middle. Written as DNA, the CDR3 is TGTGCCAGCAGCTTAATGAGGTCCGGGGCCAACGTCCTGACTTTC. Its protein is CASSLMRSGANVLTF. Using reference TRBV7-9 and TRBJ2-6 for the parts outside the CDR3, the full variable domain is DTGVSQNPRHKITKRGQNVTFRCDPISEHNRLYWYRQTLGQGPEFLTYFQNEAQLEKSRLLSDRFSAERPKGSFSTLEIQRTEQGDSAMYLCASSLMRSGANVLTFGAGSRLTVL.

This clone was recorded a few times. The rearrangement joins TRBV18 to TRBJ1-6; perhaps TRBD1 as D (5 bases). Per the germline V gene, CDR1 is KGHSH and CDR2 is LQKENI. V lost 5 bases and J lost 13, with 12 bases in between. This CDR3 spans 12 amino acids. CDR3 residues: CASSSQGLPLHF. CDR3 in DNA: TGTGCCAGCTCATCTCAGGGACTTCCCCTCCACTTT.

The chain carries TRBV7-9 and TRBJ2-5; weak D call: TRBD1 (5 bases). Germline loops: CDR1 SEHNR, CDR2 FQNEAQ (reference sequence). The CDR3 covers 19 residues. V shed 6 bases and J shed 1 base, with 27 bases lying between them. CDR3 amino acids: CASRSKPGLTPAGQETQYF. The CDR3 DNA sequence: TGTGCCAGCAGGTCGAAACCAGGGTTAACGCCGGCAGGCCAAGAGACCCAGTACTTC. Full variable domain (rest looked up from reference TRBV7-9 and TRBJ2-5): DTGVSQNPRHKITKRGQNVTFRCDPISEHNRLYWYRQTLGQGPEFLTYFQNEAQLEKSRLLSDRFSAERPKGSFSTLEIQRTEQGDSAMYLCASRSKPGLTPAGQETQYFGPGTRLLVL.

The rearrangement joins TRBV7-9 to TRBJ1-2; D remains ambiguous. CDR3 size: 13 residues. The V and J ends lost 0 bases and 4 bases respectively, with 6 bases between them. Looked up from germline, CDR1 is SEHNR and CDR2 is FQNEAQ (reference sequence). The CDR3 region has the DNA TGTGCCAGCAGCTTAGCCGGAATCTATGGCTACACCTTC. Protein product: CASSLAGIYGYTF.

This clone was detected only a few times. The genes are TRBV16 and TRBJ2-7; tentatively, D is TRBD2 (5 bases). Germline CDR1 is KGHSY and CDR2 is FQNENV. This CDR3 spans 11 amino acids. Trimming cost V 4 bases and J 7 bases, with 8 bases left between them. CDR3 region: CASSLEAEQYF. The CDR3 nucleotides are TGTGCCAGCAGCCTGGAGGCGGAGCAGTACTTC.

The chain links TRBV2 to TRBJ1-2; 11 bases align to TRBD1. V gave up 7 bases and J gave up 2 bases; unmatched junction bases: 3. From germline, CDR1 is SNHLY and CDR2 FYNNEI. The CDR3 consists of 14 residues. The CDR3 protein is CASTGQGANYGYTF. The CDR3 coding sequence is TGTGCCAGCACCGGACAGGGGGCCAACTATGGCTACACCTTC. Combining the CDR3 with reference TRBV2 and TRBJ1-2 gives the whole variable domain EPEVTQTPSHQVTQMGQEVILRCVPISNHLYFYWYRQILGQKVEFLVSFYNNEISEKSEIFDDQFSVERPDGSNFTLKIRSTKLEDSAMYFCASTGQGANYGYTFGSGTRLTVV.

For the CDR3, the DNA is TGTGCCTACGGACAGGGATACAATGAGCAGTTCTTC. It encodes CAYGQGYNEQFF. This sequence joins TRBV30 and TRBJ2-1, with 8 bases aligning to TRBD1. Per the germline V gene, CDR1 is GTSNPN and CDR2 is SVGIG (reference sequence). This CDR3 spans 12 amino acids. V lost 7 bases, J lost 4 bases, and 3 bases stayed unmatched.

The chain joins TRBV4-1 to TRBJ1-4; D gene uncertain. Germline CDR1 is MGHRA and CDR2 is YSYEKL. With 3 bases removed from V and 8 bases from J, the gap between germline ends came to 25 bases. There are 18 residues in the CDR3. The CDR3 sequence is CASSHPRMKGGRREKLFF. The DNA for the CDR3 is TGCGCCAGCAGCCACCCGAGGATGAAGGGCGGACGTCGCGAAAAACTGTTTTTT.

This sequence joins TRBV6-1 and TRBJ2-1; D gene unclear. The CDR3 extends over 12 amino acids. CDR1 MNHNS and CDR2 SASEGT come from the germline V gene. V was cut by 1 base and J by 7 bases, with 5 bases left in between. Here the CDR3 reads CASSEDRNEQFF. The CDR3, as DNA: TGTGCCAGCAGTGAAGACCGGAATGAGCAGTTCTTC.

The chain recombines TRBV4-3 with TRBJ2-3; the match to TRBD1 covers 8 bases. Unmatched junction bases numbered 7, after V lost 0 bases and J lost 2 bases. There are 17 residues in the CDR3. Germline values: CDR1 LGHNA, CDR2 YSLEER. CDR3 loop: CASSQDQSRGPTDTQYF. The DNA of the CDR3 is TGCGCCAGCAGCCAAGATCAATCCAGGGGGCCCACAGATACGCAGTATTTT.

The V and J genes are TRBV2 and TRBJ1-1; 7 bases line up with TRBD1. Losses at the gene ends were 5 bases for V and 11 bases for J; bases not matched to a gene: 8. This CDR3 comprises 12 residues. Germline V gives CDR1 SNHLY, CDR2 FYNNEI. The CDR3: CASSLEGQRAFF. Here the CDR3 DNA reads TGTGCCAGCAGTCTAGAGGGACAGCGGGCTTTCTTT.

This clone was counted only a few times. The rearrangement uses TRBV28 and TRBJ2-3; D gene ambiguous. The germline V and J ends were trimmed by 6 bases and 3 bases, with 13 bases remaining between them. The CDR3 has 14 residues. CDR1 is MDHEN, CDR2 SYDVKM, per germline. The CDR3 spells CASSERSGTDTQYF. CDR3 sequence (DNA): TGTGCCAGCAGCGAGAGGTCCGGTACAGATACGCAGTATTTT.

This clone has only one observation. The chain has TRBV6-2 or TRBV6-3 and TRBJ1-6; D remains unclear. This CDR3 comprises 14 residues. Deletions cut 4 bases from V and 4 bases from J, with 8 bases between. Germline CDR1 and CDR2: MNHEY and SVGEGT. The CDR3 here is CASSSEQYNSPLHF. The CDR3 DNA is TGTGCCAGCAGTTCGGAACAGTATAATTCACCCCTCCACTTT.

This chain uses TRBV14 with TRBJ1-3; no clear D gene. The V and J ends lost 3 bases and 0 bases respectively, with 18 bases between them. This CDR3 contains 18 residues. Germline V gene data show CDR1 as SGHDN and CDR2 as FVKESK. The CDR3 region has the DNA TGTGCCAGCAGCCACTTACCACAGTCTTCGACCTCTGGAAACACCATATATTTT. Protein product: CASSHLPQSSTSGNTIYF.